This T cell receptor beta chain was recorded in a study of blood T cell repertoires in COVID-19. V was clipped by 7 bases and J by 1 base; unmatched bases: 4. Germline V gene sequence: CDR1 SGHDT, CDR2 YYEEEE. The CDR3 sequence is 13 residues long. Generated by immunoSEQ multiplex PCR, the TCRdb table keeps only in-frame clones and is missing some. Of 150,000 to 200,000 clones in the sample, 81% were seen once. Sequenced: peripheral blood. The receptor comes from a woman aged 80 or over with COVID-19, enrolled during active disease. V and J are TRBV5-6 and TRBJ1-1; 7 bases fit TRBD1. This chain's CDR3 is CASGWTGNTEAFF. Here the CDR3 DNA reads TGTGCCAGCGGCTGGACAGGGAACACTGAAGCTTTCTTT.